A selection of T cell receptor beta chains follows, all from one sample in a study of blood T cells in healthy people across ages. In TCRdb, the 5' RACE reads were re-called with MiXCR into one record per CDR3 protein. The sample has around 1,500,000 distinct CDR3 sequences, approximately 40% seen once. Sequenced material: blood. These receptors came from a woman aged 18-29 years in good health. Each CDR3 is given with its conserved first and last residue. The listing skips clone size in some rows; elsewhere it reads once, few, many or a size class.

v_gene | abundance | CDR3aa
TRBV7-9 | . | CASTELYEQYF
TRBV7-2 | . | CASSSQFGQFF
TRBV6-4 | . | CASSDGTTNEQFF
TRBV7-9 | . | CASSLSLGLNKQEAFF
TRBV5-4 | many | CASSLDLGGEADTQYF
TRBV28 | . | CASTQRGVIGGYTF
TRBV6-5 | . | CASCLEALSYNSPLHF
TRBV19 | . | CASSPLLGWNTEAFF
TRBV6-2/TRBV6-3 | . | CATLNSWDVGTEAFF
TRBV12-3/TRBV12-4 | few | CASSLQEGGKLFF
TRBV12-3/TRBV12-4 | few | CASSGVPETQYF
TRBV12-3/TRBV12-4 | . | CASSLAWAGGWEQCF
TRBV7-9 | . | CASSRADQSANTF
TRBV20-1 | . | CSAPPGSNTEAFF
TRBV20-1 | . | CSAPTGGFQETQYF
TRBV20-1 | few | CSARLGLESYNEQFF
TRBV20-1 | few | CSARLAGGPWVEFF
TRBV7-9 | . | CASSTGSLNEKLFF
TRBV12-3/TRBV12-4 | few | CASRGLAGGQSYNEQFF
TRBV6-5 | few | CASSRTEYEQYF
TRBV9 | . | CASSALAGLEETQYF
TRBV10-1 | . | CASSDSRVRDTQYF
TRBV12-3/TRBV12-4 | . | CASSLAGGGRYGYTF
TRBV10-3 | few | CAISESGAGGNNEQFF
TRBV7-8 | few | CASESHLTAEAKNIQYF